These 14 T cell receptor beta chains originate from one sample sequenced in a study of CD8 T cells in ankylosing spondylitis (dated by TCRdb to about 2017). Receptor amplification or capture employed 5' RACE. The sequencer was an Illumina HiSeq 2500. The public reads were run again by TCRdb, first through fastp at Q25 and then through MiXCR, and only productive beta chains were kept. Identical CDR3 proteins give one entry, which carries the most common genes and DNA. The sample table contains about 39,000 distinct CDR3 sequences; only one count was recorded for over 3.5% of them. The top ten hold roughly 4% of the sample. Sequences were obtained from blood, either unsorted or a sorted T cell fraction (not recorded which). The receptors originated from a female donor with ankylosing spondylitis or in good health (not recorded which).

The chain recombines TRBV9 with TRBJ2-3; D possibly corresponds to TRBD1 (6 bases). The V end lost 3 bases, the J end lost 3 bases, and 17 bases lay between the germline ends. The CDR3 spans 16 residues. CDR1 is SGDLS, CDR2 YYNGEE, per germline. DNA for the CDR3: TGTGCCAGCAGCGGGACACAGGGATTCGGAACAGATACGCAGTATTTT. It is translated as CASSGTQGFGTDTQYF.

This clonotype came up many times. The CDR3 is CASSWTGAVTGELFF. The CDR3 bases are TGTGCCAGCAGCTGGACAGGGGCGGTCACCGGGGAGCTGTTTTTT. The rearrangement joins TRBV9 to TRBJ2-2; 9 bases line up with TRBD1. Germline V CDR1 and CDR2: SGDLS, YYNGEE. V lost 4 bases, J lost 4 bases, and 5 bases stayed unmatched. The CDR3 sequence is 15 residues long.

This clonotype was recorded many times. The CDR3 DNA is TGTGCCAGCAGCGCCGGAGGGGTACAGTACTTC. This encodes CASSAGGVQYF. This chain uses TRBV9 with TRBJ2-4, with D possibly matching TRBD2 (6 bases). The CDR3 totals 11 residues. Germline CDR1 reads SGDLS; CDR2 reads YYNGEE. Trimming stripped 3 bases from V and 13 bases from J, with 11 bases between.

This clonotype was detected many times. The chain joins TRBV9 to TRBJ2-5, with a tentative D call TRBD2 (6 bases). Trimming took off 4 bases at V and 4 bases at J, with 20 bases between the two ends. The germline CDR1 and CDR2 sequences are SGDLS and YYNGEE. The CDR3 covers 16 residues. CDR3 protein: CASSLLPGLALETQYF. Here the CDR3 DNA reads TGTGCCAGCAGCCTCCTCCCGGGACTTGCTCTAGAGACCCAGTACTTC.

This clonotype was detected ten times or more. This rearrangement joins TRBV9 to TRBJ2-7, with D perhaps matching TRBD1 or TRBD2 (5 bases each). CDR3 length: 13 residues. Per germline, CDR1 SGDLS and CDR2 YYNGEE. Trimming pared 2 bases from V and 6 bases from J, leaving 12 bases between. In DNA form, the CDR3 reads TGTGCCAGCAGCGTCGGGGCCAACACCGAGCAGTACTTC. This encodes CASSVGANTEQYF.

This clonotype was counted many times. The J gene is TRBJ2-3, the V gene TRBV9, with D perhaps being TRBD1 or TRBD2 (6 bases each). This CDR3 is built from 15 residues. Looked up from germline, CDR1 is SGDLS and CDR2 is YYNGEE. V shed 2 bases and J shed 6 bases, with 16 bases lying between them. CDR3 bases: TGTGCCAGCAGCGTGGGGGGCCGGGGTCCCGATACGCAGTATTTT. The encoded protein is CASSVGGRGPDTQYF. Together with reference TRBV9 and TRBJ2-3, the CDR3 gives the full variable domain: DSGVTQTPKHLITATGQRVTLRCSPRSGDLSVYWYQQSLDQGLQFLIQYYNGEERAKGNILERFSAQQFPDLHSELNLSSLELGDSALYFCASSVGGRGPDTQYFGPGTRLTVL.

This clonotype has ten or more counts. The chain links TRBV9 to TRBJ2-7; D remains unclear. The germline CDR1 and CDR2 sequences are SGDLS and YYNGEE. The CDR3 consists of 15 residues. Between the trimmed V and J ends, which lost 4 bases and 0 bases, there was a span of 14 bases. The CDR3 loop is CASSSNPWGSYEQYF. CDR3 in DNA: TGTGCCAGCAGCTCAAACCCTTGGGGCTCCTACGAGCAGTACTTC.

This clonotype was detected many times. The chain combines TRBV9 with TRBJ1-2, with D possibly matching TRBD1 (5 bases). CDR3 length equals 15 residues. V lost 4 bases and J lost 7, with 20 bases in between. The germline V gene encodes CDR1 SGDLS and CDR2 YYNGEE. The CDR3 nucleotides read TGTGCCAGCAGCCCCGGTAGGGGAATAGGTGGTGGCTACACCTTC. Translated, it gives CASSPGRGIGGGYTF.

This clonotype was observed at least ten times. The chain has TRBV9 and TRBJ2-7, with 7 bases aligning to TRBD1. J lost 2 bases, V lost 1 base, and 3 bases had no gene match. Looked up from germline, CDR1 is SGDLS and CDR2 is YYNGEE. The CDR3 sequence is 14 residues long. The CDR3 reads CASSVWDSPYEQYF. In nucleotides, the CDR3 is TGTGCCAGCAGCGTATGGGACAGCCCCTACGAGCAGTACTTC.

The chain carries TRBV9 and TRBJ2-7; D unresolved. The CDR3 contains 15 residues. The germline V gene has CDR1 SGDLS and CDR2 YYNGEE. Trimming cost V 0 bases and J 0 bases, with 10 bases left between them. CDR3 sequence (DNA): TGTGCCAGCAGCGTAGCTTCCCAGGCCTCCTACGAGCAGTACTTC. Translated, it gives CASSVASQASYEQYF.

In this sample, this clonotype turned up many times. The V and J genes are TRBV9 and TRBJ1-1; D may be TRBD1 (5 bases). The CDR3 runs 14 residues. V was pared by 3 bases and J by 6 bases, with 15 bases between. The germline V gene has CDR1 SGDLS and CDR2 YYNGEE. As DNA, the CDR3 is TGTGCCAGCAGCGCGGTACGGGACGGCTCTGAAGCTTTCTTT. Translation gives CASSAVRDGSEAFF.

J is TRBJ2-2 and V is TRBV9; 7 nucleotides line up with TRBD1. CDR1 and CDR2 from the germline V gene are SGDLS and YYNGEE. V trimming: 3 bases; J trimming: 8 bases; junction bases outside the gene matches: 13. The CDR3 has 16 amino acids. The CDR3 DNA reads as TGTGCCAGCAGCGCCGGGACAGAGTACCTTTCGGGGGAGCTGTTTTTT. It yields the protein CASSAGTEYLSGELFF.

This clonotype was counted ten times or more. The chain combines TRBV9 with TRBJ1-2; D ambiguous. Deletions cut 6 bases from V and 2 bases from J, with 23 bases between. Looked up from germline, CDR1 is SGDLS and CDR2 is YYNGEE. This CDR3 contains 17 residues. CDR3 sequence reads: CASTSLFVAVGNYGYTF. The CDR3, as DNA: TGTGCCAGCACCTCCCTCTTCGTAGCGGTCGGAAACTATGGCTACACCTTC.

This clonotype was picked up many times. The CDR3 coding sequence is TGTGCCAGCAGCGTAGGATTCAACTCCTACGAGCAGTACTTC. Translated, it gives CASSVGFNSYEQYF. This rearrangement joins TRBV9 to TRBJ2-7, with D uncertain. The CDR3 covers 14 residues. Germline V gene lookup returns CDR1 SGDLS and CDR2 YYNGEE. Trimming cost V 0 bases and J 0 bases, with 7 bases left between them.